These T cell receptor beta chains were read from a single sample in a study of T cells in lung cancer brain metastases. Data came from immunoSEQ multiplex PCR; TCRdb stores just in-frame clones and leaves some out. The data hold a few thousand clones, with about 83% observed a single time. The sample consisted of tumor tissue from a brain metastasis. These receptors originate from a woman aged 45-59 years with non-small cell lung cancer that had spread to the brain. CDR3s include the opening cysteine and the closing phenylalanine or tryptophan. A D gene is named only where the DNA matches it firmly. Part of the rows lack a size; the others show once, few, many or a class for expanded clones.

clone_size: NA; v_call: TRBV5-4; j_call: TRBJ1-4; d_call: NA; cdr3_aa: CASSLDNANEKLFF; cdr3_nt: TGTGCCAGCAGCCTGGACAATGCTAATGAAAAACTGTTTTTT
clone_size: once; v_call: TRBV9; j_call: TRBJ2-5; d_call: TRBD2; cdr3_aa: CASSVASTSPLPTQYF; cdr3_nt: TGTGCCAGCAGCGTAGCCTCGACTAGCCCGCTCCCGACCCAGTACTTC
clone_size: NA; v_call: TRBV27; j_call: TRBJ2-2; d_call: TRBD1; cdr3_aa: CASSILQGSAGELFF; cdr3_nt: TGTGCCAGCAGTATCTTACAGGGGTCAGCCGGGGAGCTGTTTTTT
clone_size: NA; v_call: TRBV5-4; j_call: TRBJ2-7; d_call: TRBD2; cdr3_aa: CASSGKAAGAEQYF; cdr3_nt: TGTGCCAGCAGCGGGAAGGCAGCGGGAGCCGAGCAGTACTTC
clone_size: NA; v_call: TRBV5-1; j_call: TRBJ2-1; d_call: NA; cdr3_aa: CASSLGSGEQFF; cdr3_nt: TGCGCCAGCAGCTTGGGGTCTGGTGAGCAGTTCTTC
clone_size: NA; v_call: TRBV28; j_call: TRBJ2-1; d_call: NA; cdr3_aa: CASSLVGLSSYNEQFF; cdr3_nt: TGTGCCAGCAGTTTGGTAGGACTGAGCTCCTACAATGAGCAGTTCTTC
clone_size: NA; v_call: TRBV2; j_call: TRBJ1-1; d_call: NA; cdr3_aa: CASYRARNTEAFF; cdr3_nt: TGTGCCAGTTACAGAGCCCGGAACACTGAAGCTTTCTTT
clone_size: few; v_call: TRBV28; j_call: TRBJ1-4; d_call: NA; cdr3_aa: CASSLWDRTNEKLFF; cdr3_nt: TGTGCCAGCAGTTTATGGGACAGAACTAATGAAAAACTGTTTTTT
clone_size: NA; v_call: TRBV9; j_call: TRBJ2-3; d_call: NA; cdr3_aa: CASSAEGGDGTDTQYF; cdr3_nt: TGTGCCAGCAGCGCCGAAGGGGGAGATGGCACAGATACGCAGTATTTT
clone_size: NA; v_call: TRBV4-2; j_call: TRBJ1-6; d_call: NA; cdr3_aa: CASSQDGGPYNSPLHF; cdr3_nt: TGTGCCAGCAGCCAAGATGGGGGTCCCTATAATTCACCCCTCCACTTT
clone_size: NA; v_call: TRBV7-9; j_call: TRBJ2-1; d_call: NA; cdr3_aa: CASSLALTGNEQFF; cdr3_nt: TGTGCCAGCAGCTTAGCTCTCACCGGCAATGAGCAGTTCTTC
clone_size: NA; v_call: TRBV6-1; j_call: TRBJ1-5; d_call: NA; cdr3_aa: CASSEGGSIGKPQHF; cdr3_nt: TGTGCCAGCAGTGAAGGAGGGTCTATCGGGAAGCCCCAGCATTTT
clone_size: NA; v_call: TRBV2; j_call: TRBJ1-2; d_call: TRBD1; cdr3_aa: CASSDGTGTFLRGYTF; cdr3_nt: TGTGCCAGCAGTGATGGGACAGGGACGTTTCTCCGTGGCTACACCTTC
clone_size: few; v_call: TRBV2; j_call: TRBJ2-4; d_call: NA; cdr3_aa: CASRSGTANGNIQYF; cdr3_nt: TGTGCCAGCAGGTCCGGGACCGCGAACGGGAACATTCAGTACTTC
clone_size: NA; v_call: TRBV29-1; j_call: TRBJ1-2; d_call: NA; cdr3_aa: CSVISYNYGYTF; cdr3_nt: TGCAGCGTTATAAGTTATAACTATGGCTACACCTTC
clone_size: few; v_call: TRBV4-1; j_call: TRBJ2-5; d_call: TRBD1; cdr3_aa: CASSPEGQPRETQYF; cdr3_nt: TGCGCCAGCAGCCCAGAGGGACAGCCTAGGGAGACCCAGTACTTC
clone_size: NA; v_call: TRBV7-2; j_call: TRBJ2-3; d_call: NA; cdr3_aa: CASSQGRGSGTDTQYF; cdr3_nt: TGTGCCAGCAGCCAAGGGAGGGGGTCGGGCACAGATACGCAGTATTTT
clone_size: NA; v_call: TRBV19; j_call: TRBJ1-2; d_call: NA; cdr3_aa: CASSTLTPIGYGYTF; cdr3_nt: TGTGCCAGTAGTACCCTCACACCAATCGGCTATGGCTACACCTTC
clone_size: NA; v_call: TRBV7-2; j_call: TRBJ2-7; d_call: NA; cdr3_aa: CASSLGVRGEQYF; cdr3_nt: TGTGCCAGCAGCTTAGGGGTTCGGGGCGAGCAGTACTTC
clone_size: NA; v_call: TRBV4-2; j_call: TRBJ1-1; d_call: NA; cdr3_aa: CASSQVDPGGTEAFF; cdr3_nt: TGTGCCAGCAGCCAAGTGGACCCCGGAGGGACTGAAGCTTTCTTT
clone_size: few; v_call: TRBV7-2; j_call: TRBJ2-7; d_call: NA; cdr3_aa: CASSLWSEKQYF; cdr3_nt: TGTGCCAGCAGCTTATGGAGCGAAAAGCAGTACTTC
clone_size: NA; v_call: TRBV5-4; j_call: TRBJ1-3; d_call: TRBD1; cdr3_aa: CASSRNRGLGNTIYF; cdr3_nt: TGTGCCAGCAGCCGTAACAGGGGTCTTGGAAACACCATATATTTT
clone_size: NA; v_call: TRBV29-1; j_call: TRBJ2-1; d_call: TRBD2; cdr3_aa: CSVEISGRAVDEQFF; cdr3_nt: TGTAGCGTTGAGATAAGCGGGAGGGCCGTCGATGAGCAGTTCTTC
clone_size: NA; v_call: TRBV4-1; j_call: TRBJ1-1; d_call: NA; cdr3_aa: CASSQDVGAQGEAFF; cdr3_nt: TGCGCCAGCAGCCAAGATGTGGGGGCCCAGGGGGAAGCTTTCTTT
clone_size: once; v_call: TRBV28; j_call: TRBJ1-4; d_call: NA; cdr3_aa: CASSHDGIATNEKLFF; cdr3_nt: TGTGCCAGCAGTCATGACGGAATTGCAACTAATGAAAAACTGTTTTTT
clone_size: once; v_call: TRBV9; j_call: TRBJ2-7; d_call: NA; cdr3_aa: CASSASVGRSLEQYF; cdr3_nt: TGTGCCAGCAGCGCCTCTGTGGGGAGGTCCCTAGAGCAGTACTTC
clone_size: NA; v_call: TRBV5-6; j_call: TRBJ2-5; d_call: NA; cdr3_aa: CASSLAALPGREQYF; cdr3_nt: TGTGCCAGCAGCTTGGCGGCCCTCCCAGGGAGAGAGCAGTACTTC
clone_size: NA; v_call: TRBV7-2; j_call: TRBJ2-7; d_call: NA; cdr3_aa: CATGKGGQLYEQYF; cdr3_nt: TGTGCCACCGGTAAGGGGGGACAGCTCTACGAGCAGTACTTC
clone_size: NA; v_call: TRBV28; j_call: TRBJ1-5; d_call: TRBD1; cdr3_aa: CASSSSGQGAQPQHF; cdr3_nt: TGTGCCAGCAGTTCGTCGGGACAGGGGGCTCAGCCCCAGCATTTT
clone_size: NA; v_call: TRBV18; j_call: TRBJ1-1; d_call: TRBD1; cdr3_aa: CACRGDTEAFF; cdr3_nt: TGTGCCTGCAGGGGGGACACTGAAGCTTTCTTT
clone_size: NA; v_call: TRBV9; j_call: TRBJ1-2; d_call: TRBD1; cdr3_aa: CASSPGTGDGYTF; cdr3_nt: TGTGCTAGCAGTCCTGGGACAGGGGACGGCTACACCTTC
clone_size: NA; v_call: TRBV29-1; j_call: TRBJ2-3; d_call: NA; cdr3_aa: CSVLVSTDTQYF; cdr3_nt: TGCAGCGTTTTAGTCAGCACAGATACGCAGTATTTT
clone_size: NA; v_call: TRBV9; j_call: TRBJ2-7; d_call: TRBD1; cdr3_aa: CASSVQPDRGIYEQYF; cdr3_nt: TGTGCCAGCAGCGTACAGCCGGACAGGGGGATCTACGAGCAGTACTTC
clone_size: NA; v_call: TRBV30; j_call: TRBJ1-3; d_call: TRBD1; cdr3_aa: CTWSGRGGEGREGGDTIYF; cdr3_nt: TGTACCTGGAGTGGGCGAGGGGGCGAAGGGAGAGAAGGCGGGGACACCATATATTTT
clone_size: NA; v_call: TRBV5-6; j_call: TRBJ2-3; d_call: NA; cdr3_aa: CASSFMDTDTQYF; cdr3_nt: TGTGCCAGCAGCTTTATGGACACAGATACGCAGTATTTT
clone_size: NA; v_call: TRBV5-4; j_call: TRBJ2-2; d_call: NA; cdr3_aa: CASMTTGPAGELFF; cdr3_nt: TGTGCCAGCATGACCACCGGACCCGCCGGGGAGCTGTTTTTT
clone_size: once; v_call: TRBV7-3; j_call: TRBJ2-7; d_call: NA; cdr3_aa: CASSYGPPPYEQYF; cdr3_nt: TGTGCCAGCAGCTACGGACCACCCCCCTACGAGCAGTACTTC
clone_size: NA; v_call: TRBV18; j_call: TRBJ1-4; d_call: NA; cdr3_aa: CASSPVPRDEKLFF; cdr3_nt: TGTGCCAGCTCACCGGTCCCGCGGGATGAAAAACTGTTTTTT
clone_size: NA; v_call: TRBV7-9; j_call: TRBJ2-7; d_call: NA; cdr3_aa: CASSFDGTVYEQYF; cdr3_nt: TGTGCCAGCAGCTTCGACGGGACCGTGTACGAGCAGTACTTC
clone_size: NA; v_call: TRBV19; j_call: TRBJ1-5; d_call: NA; cdr3_aa: CASTSNHQPQHF; cdr3_nt: TGTGCCAGTACCTCAAATCATCAGCCCCAGCATTTT
clone_size: NA; v_call: TRBV9; j_call: TRBJ1-1; d_call: NA; cdr3_aa: CASSPHGGGLGKNTEAFF; cdr3_nt: TGTGCCAGCAGCCCACATGGGGGGGGTCTAGGGAAGAACACTGAAGCTTTCTTT
clone_size: few; v_call: TRBV19; j_call: TRBJ1-2; d_call: NA; cdr3_aa: CASSIGASGSYGYTF; cdr3_nt: TGTGCCAGTAGTATCGGAGCCTCCGGATCCTATGGCTACACCTTC
clone_size: NA; v_call: TRBV7-9; j_call: TRBJ1-4; d_call: TRBD1; cdr3_aa: CASSLDRGVKEKLFF; cdr3_nt: TGTGCCAGCAGCTTAGACAGGGGTGTGAAAGAAAAACTGTTTTTT
clone_size: NA; v_call: TRBV7-3; j_call: TRBJ1-1; d_call: NA; cdr3_aa: CASSSGAGEAFF; cdr3_nt: TGTGCCAGCAGTTCTGGGGCGGGTGAAGCTTTCTTT
clone_size: NA; v_call: TRBV7-2; j_call: TRBJ2-1; d_call: TRBD2; cdr3_aa: CASSLAGLGLAGGEQFF; cdr3_nt: TGTGCCAGCAGCTTAGCTGGACTTGGACTAGCGGGAGGGGAGCAGTTCTTC
clone_size: NA; v_call: TRBV5-4; j_call: TRBJ2-2; d_call: TRBD2; cdr3_aa: CASSLAGSSGSEIF; cdr3_nt: TGTGCCAGCAGCTTGGCCGGTTCTAGCGGGAGTGAGATTTTT
clone_size: NA; v_call: TRBV4-3; j_call: TRBJ2-3; d_call: NA; cdr3_aa: CASSQDRSFGTDTQYF; cdr3_nt: TGCGCCAGCAGCCAAGACCGATCCTTCGGAACAGATACGCAGTATTTT
clone_size: NA; v_call: TRBV2; j_call: TRBJ2-6; d_call: NA; cdr3_aa: CASTTIRSSGANVLTF; cdr3_nt: TGTGCCAGCACTACGATACGGTCCTCTGGGGCCAACGTCCTGACTTTC
clone_size: few; v_call: TRBV5-1; j_call: TRBJ2-1; d_call: NA; cdr3_aa: CASSLVGKNNEQFF; cdr3_nt: TGCGCCAGCAGCTTGGTCGGGAAGAACAATGAGCAGTTCTTC
clone_size: NA; v_call: TRBV28; j_call: TRBJ2-1; d_call: TRBD2; cdr3_aa: CASSLSLAGGQDEQFF; cdr3_nt: TGTGCCAGCAGTTTATCGCTAGCGGGAGGTCAGGATGAGCAGTTCTTC
clone_size: NA; v_call: TRBV18; j_call: TRBJ1-4; d_call: NA; cdr3_aa: CASSPPGSGSLRLFF; cdr3_nt: TGTGCCAGCTCACCACCCGGGTCCGGTTCGCTGCGATTGTTTTTT
clone_size: few; v_call: TRBV27; j_call: TRBJ1-1; d_call: NA; cdr3_aa: CASSLGGREAFF; cdr3_nt: TGTGCCAGCAGTTTGGGGGGAAGGGAAGCTTTCTTT
clone_size: NA; v_call: TRBV6-5; j_call: TRBJ2-5; d_call: NA; cdr3_aa: CASSYRAEQETQYF; cdr3_nt: TGTGCCAGCAGTTACAGAGCGGAACAAGAGACCCAGTACTTC
clone_size: NA; v_call: TRBV10-3; j_call: TRBJ2-1; d_call: NA; cdr3_aa: CAINTGSNEQFF; cdr3_nt: TGTGCCATCAATACGGGCAGCAATGAGCAGTTCTTC
clone_size: few; v_call: TRBV6-5; j_call: TRBJ1-2; d_call: NA; cdr3_aa: CASSSYGGAIRGYTF; cdr3_nt: TGTGCCAGCAGTTCCTACGGGGGGGCAATTCGGGGCTACACCTTC
clone_size: NA; v_call: TRBV15; j_call: TRBJ2-7; d_call: TRBD1; cdr3_aa: CATSREGLVGTGVYEQYF; cdr3_nt: TGTGCCACCAGCAGAGAAGGGTTGGTGGGGACAGGGGTCTACGAGCAGTACTTC
clone_size: NA; v_call: TRBV5-4; j_call: TRBJ2-5; d_call: NA; cdr3_aa: CASHSSGTFYQETQYF; cdr3_nt: TGTGCCAGCCATTCCTCCGGGACATTCTACCAGGAGACCCAGTACTTC
clone_size: large; v_call: TRBV30; j_call: TRBJ2-3; d_call: NA; cdr3_aa: CAWSVKVTQYF; cdr3_nt: TGTGCCTGGAGTGTTAAGGTTACGCAGTATTTT
clone_size: NA; v_call: TRBV30; j_call: TRBJ1-5; d_call: NA; cdr3_aa: CAWSVLGNQPQHF; cdr3_nt: TGTGCCTGGAGTGTACTTGGCAATCAGCCCCAGCATTTT
clone_size: NA; v_call: TRBV6-5; j_call: TRBJ2-2; d_call: TRBD1; cdr3_aa: CASSYQQGAITGELFF; cdr3_nt: TGTGCCAGCAGTTACCAGCAGGGGGCGATCACCGGGGAGCTGTTTTTT